These 18 T cell receptor beta chains originate from one sample sequenced in a study of T cells in localized non-small cell lung cancer. Generated by immunoSEQ multiplex PCR, the TCRdb table keeps only in-frame clones and is missing some. Of around 30,000 clones in the sample, roughly 75% are singletons; the top ten hold around 34%. The source was peripheral blood, collected before any cancer treatment. These receptors came from a male donor older than 55 with stage II squamous cell lung carcinoma.

The chain uses TRBV19 and TRBJ2-5; D gene ambiguous. Trimming removed 7 bases from V and 4 bases from J, with 7 bases in between. Per germline, CDR1 LNHDA and CDR2 SQIVND (reference sequence). This CDR3 spans 11 amino acids. This chain's CDR3 is CASKLGETQYF. The CDR3 region has the DNA TGTGCCAGTAAGTTAGGAGAGACCCAGTACTTC.

The CDR3 loop is CASSDTGVYTEAFF. The CDR3 bases are TGTGCCAGCAGCGATACAGGGGTGTACACTGAAGCTTTCTTT. The V gene is TRBV7-6, the J gene TRBJ1-1; TRBD1 matches 7 bases. J gave up 3 bases and V 5 bases, and 6 bases lay outside the gene matches. CDR3 length: 14 amino acids. Germline CDR1 and CDR2: SGHVS and FNYEAQ.

The gene calls are TRBV6-1 and TRBJ2-3; 9 bases agree with TRBD1. There are 13 residues in the CDR3. CDR1 and CDR2 from the germline V gene are MNHNS and SASEGT. The V and J ends lost 8 bases and 2 bases, in that order; junction bases with no gene match: 2. This CDR3 reads CASGDRVTDTQYF. In DNA form, the CDR3 reads TGTGCCAGCGGGGACAGGGTCACAGATACGCAGTATTTT.

V and J are TRBV5-1 and TRBJ1-2, with TRBD1 matching over 7 bases. Trimming took 4 bases from V and 7 from J; bases not matched to a gene: 10. The CDR3 has 14 amino acids. Per germline, CDR1 SGHRS and CDR2 YFSETQ. The CDR3 DNA reads as TGCGCCAGCAGCGGGCTAACAGGGGTCGGTGGCTACACCTTC. Its translation: CASSGLTGVGGYTF.

A few counts support this clone. The same CDR3 arises from other DNA sequences in this sample as well. This chain connects TRBV2 to TRBJ2-2, with a tentative D call TRBD2 (5 bases). Trimming shortened V by 2 bases and J by 5 bases, and 9 bases separated the two germline ends. The CDR3 covers 14 residues. Germline V lookup: CDR1 SNHLY, CDR2 FYNNEI. CDR3 DNA sequence: TGTGCCAGCAGTGAACAGAGAGGGACCGGGGAGCTGTTTTTT. Translation: CASSEQRGTGELFF.

J is TRBJ2-3 and V is TRBV7-9, with 8 bases identical to TRBD2. This CDR3 has 18 amino acids. J gave up 4 bases and V 4 bases, and 16 bases lay outside the gene matches. From germline, CDR1 is SEHNR and CDR2 FQNEAQ (reference sequence). In nucleotides, the CDR3 is TGTGCCAGCAGCTCGAAAAGGGGTACGGGAGGGCCCCCAGATACGCAGTATTTT. Translating it yields CASSSKRGTGGPPDTQYF. The full variable domain, with the rest looked up from reference TRBV7-9 and TRBJ2-3, is DTGVSQNPRHKITKRGQNVTFRCDPISEHNRLYWYRQTLGQGPEFLTYFQNEAQLEKSRLLSDRFSAERPKGSFSTLEIQRTEQGDSAMYLCASSSKRGTGGPPDTQYFGPGTRLTVL.

The chain carries TRBV5-6 and TRBJ1-6, with D tentatively TRBD1 (6 bases). Trimming stripped 4 bases from V and 9 bases from J, with 14 bases between. This CDR3 has 14 residues. Germline V gene sequence: CDR1 SGHDT, CDR2 YYEEEE. CDR3 sequence: CASSHPKGGSPLHF. The CDR3 DNA follows: TGTGCCAGCAGCCACCCTAAGGGGGGTTCACCCCTCCACTTT.

The gene calls are TRBV2 and TRBJ1-2; D gene unclear. This CDR3 comprises 14 residues. The V end lost 2 bases, the J end lost 4 bases, and 11 bases lay between the germline ends. Germline V gene sequence: CDR1 SNHLY, CDR2 FYNNEI. The CDR3 loop reads CASSESGQAYGYTF. The CDR3 DNA reads TGTGCCAGCAGTGAATCCGGCCAGGCCTATGGCTACACCTTC.

This chain uses TRBV30 with TRBJ1-1, with a tentative D call TRBD1 (5 bases). In germline, CDR1 is GTSNPN, CDR2 SVGIG (reference sequence). The CDR3 runs 12 residues. Trimming left V 3 bases short and J 13 bases short, with 18 bases between. This chain's CDR3 is CAWRGTRAGGFF. In DNA form, the CDR3 reads TGTGCCTGGAGAGGGACGCGGGCGGGTGGTTTCTTT. The full variable domain, with the rest looked up from reference TRBV30 and TRBJ1-1, is SQTIHQWPATLVQPVGSPLSLECTVEGTSNPNLYWYRQAAGRGLQLLFYSVGIGQISSEVPQNLSASRPQDRQFILSSKKLLLSDSGFYLCAWRGTRAGGFFGQGTRLTVV.

The chain uses TRBV4-1 and TRBJ2-2, with 10 bases matching TRBD2. Germline V lookup: CDR1 MGHRA, CDR2 YSYEKL. V lost 1 base, J lost 7 bases, and 9 bases stayed unmatched. The length of the CDR3 is 17 residues. CDR3 protein: CASSQVFSSGRGGELFF. As DNA, the CDR3 is TGCGCCAGCAGCCAAGTGTTCTCCAGCGGGAGGGGCGGGGAGCTGTTTTTT.

The chain carries TRBV12-5 and TRBJ1-1; a weak D match, TRBD1 (6 bases). V dropped 4 bases and J dropped 1 base, with 10 bases sitting between them. CDR3 length equals 14 residues. Germline V lookup: CDR1 LGHNT, CDR2 FRNRAP. Written as DNA, the CDR3 is TGTGCTAGTGGTTGGGGGGGACAGAACACTGAAGCTTTCTTT. Its protein product is CASGWGGQNTEAFF.

The CDR3 sequence is CASTPLGGTNTGELFF. The CDR3 region has the DNA TGTGCCAGCACTCCCTTAGGGGGTACGAACACCGGGGAGCTGTTTTTT. The chain recombines TRBV5-6 with TRBJ2-2; tentatively, D is TRBD1 (6 bases). The CDR3 is made up of 16 amino acids. Germline loops: CDR1 SGHDT, CDR2 YYEEEE. V was cut by 6 bases and J by 0 bases, with 15 bases left in between.

In its sample, this clone was seen once. The chain joins TRBV9 to TRBJ2-2; perhaps TRBD1 as D (6 bases). Germline assignment: CDR1 SGDLS and CDR2 YYNGEE. V was trimmed by 3 bases and J by 7 bases, leaving 16 bases between them. This CDR3 has 15 amino acids. Here the CDR3 DNA reads TGTGCCAGCAGCGCAAGACATACAGGGATCGGGGAGCTGTTTTTT. It yields the protein CASSARHTGIGELFF.

This clone was detected a few times. The chain has TRBV19 and TRBJ2-1, with TRBD2 matching over 7 bases. Germline trimming cut 3 bases from V and 6 bases from J; bases unmatched to any gene: 5. Germline V lookup: CDR1 LNHDA, CDR2 SQIVND (reference sequence). The CDR3 runs to 14 residues. The CDR3 bases are TGTGCCAGTAGTATGAGCGGGATCTCCAATGAGCAGTTCTTC. Translating gives CASSMSGISNEQFF.

This chain links TRBV9 with TRBJ1-3; no clear D. V was trimmed by 4 bases and J by 2 bases, leaving 10 bases between them. This CDR3 has 14 amino acids. CDR1 SGDLS and CDR2 YYNGEE come from the germline V gene. CDR3 nucleotides: TGTGCCAGCAGCCTCGAAACAGCTGGAAACACCATATATTTT. Its translation is CASSLETAGNTIYF.

J is TRBJ1-1 and V is TRBV4-2; D gene unclear. CDR1 is LGHNA, CDR2 YNFKEQ, per germline. The V end was cut by 0 bases, the J end by 2 bases, with 10 bases between. The CDR3 length is 15 residues. CDR3 in DNA: TGTGCCAGCAGCCAAGAAGGGCGGACTAACACTGAAGCTTTCTTT. It codes for CASSQEGRTNTEAFF.

The chain joins TRBV5-4 to TRBJ1-2; D is ambiguous. The germline gives CDR1 SGHNT, CDR2 YYREEE (reference sequence). The CDR3 runs 13 residues. The V end was cut by 3 bases, the J end by 2 bases, with 8 bases between. In DNA form, the CDR3 reads TGTGCCAGCAGCTCCACGATAAACTATGGCTACACCTTC. As protein: CASSSTINYGYTF.

The V call is TRBV6-5, the J call TRBJ1-3, with 8 bases fitting TRBD1. Per germline, CDR1 MNHEY and CDR2 SVGAGI. CDR3 size: 16 residues. After removal of 2 bases from V and 4 bases from J, the junction contained 7 bases not matched to a gene. CDR3 loop: CASSYNGQGAGNTIYF. CDR3 sequence (DNA): TGTGCCAGCAGTTACAATGGACAGGGAGCCGGAAACACCATATATTTT.